The rows below give T cell receptor beta chains drawn from one sample of a study of T-cell reconstitution after alpha-beta-depleted transplantation in children. TCRdb passed the PCR reads through MiXCR, listing each CDR3 protein once. The sample includes around 8,600 distinct CDR3 sequences, approximately 16% of them seen just once. The source material was PBMCs, mostly from graft donor cells, sampled 60 days after TCRalphabeta/CD19-depleted stem cell transplant. The source is a girl less than two years old who had a stem cell transplant for combined immunodeficiency, so the T cells may come from the graft donor. Both conserved end residues are part of each CDR3. The D gene is left open where the match is weak. Size tells how often a clone was seen (once, few, many) or the class of an expanded clone, and some rows leave it out.

j_call cdr3_length d_call v_call clone_size cdr3_nt cdr3_aa
TRBJ2-3 14 NA TRBV20-1 many TGCAGTGCTAGGGATCCTCCTAGCACAGATACGCAGTATTTT CSARDPPSTDTQYF
TRBJ2-1 14 NA TRBV20-1 many TGCAGTGCGAGGGCTAGCGAGAGGGTAAGGCAGCAGTTCTTC CSARASERVRQQFF
TRBJ2-2 14 NA TRBV7-2 few TGTGCCAGCAGCTTATTAGCGAACACCGGGGAGCTGTTTTTT CASSLLANTGELFF
TRBJ1-3 17 TRBD1 TRBV5-6 NA TGTGCCAGCAGCTTGGCGTCCGGGACAGGGACTGGAAACACCATATATTTT CASSLASGTGTGNTIYF
TRBJ2-3 17 TRBD2 TRBV20-1 many TGCAGTGCCCAGCTTTCGACTAGCGGGGATTTAAGAGATGCGCAGTATTTT CSAQLSTSGDLRDAQYF
TRBJ2-3 15 TRBD2 TRBV11-3 NA TGTGCCAGCAGCTCTGGACTAGCCCCCGGAGATACGCAGTATTTT CASSSGLAPGDTQYF
TRBJ2-3 13 NA TRBV7-9 many TGTGCCAGCAGCACACCTAGCACAGATACGCAGTATTTT CASSTPSTDTQYF
TRBJ2-1 14 NA TRBV7-2 many TGTGCCAGCAGCTTCGGTCCTGACTACAATGAGCAGTTCTTC CASSFGPDYNEQFF
TRBJ1-3 14 NA TRBV20-1 many TGCAGTGCTAGATTTACAGCCTCTGGAAACACCATATATTTT CSARFTASGNTIYF
TRBJ2-2 15 TRBD1 TRBV7-2 NA TGTGCCAGCAGCTCCCGGGACAGCCGCGCCGGGGAGCTGTTTTTT CASSSRDSRAGELFF
TRBJ2-1 17 TRBD2 TRBV20-1 many TGCAGTGTACCGGGACTAGCGGGAACGAGCTCCTACAATGAGCAGTTCTTC CSVPGLAGTSSYNEQFF
TRBJ2-5 14 NA TRBV6-5 many TGTGCCAGCAGGGAAGCAGGGGAGGGGGAGACCCAGTACTTC CASREAGEGETQYF
TRBJ2-2 16 NA TRBV4-2 once TGTGCCAGCAGCCAAGAGGGCACCGGTGGCACCGGGGAGCTGTTTTTT CASSQEGTGGTGELFF
TRBJ2-2 17 TRBD1 TRBV6-5 NA TGTGCCAGCAGTAAAGGACAGGGGGTAGCGAACACCGGGGAGCTGTTTTTT CASSKGQGVANTGELFF
TRBJ2-3 16 TRBD2 TRBV5-1 few TGCGCCAGCTCAGAGGGACTAGCAATTTACACAGATACGCAGTATTTT CASSEGLAIYTDTQYF